This TCR beta chain is from a study of T cell clones after liver transplantation. Turning to the study itself: Draws occurred before transplant, before withdrawal, and after complete or failed withdrawal.

V was clipped by 6 bases and J by 1 base, with 9 bases between them. CDR1 and CDR2 (germline): KGHSH, LQKENI. The CDR3 length is 13 residues. Only in-frame clones appear in the TCRdb table, and some are missing; sequencing was by immunoSEQ multiplex PCR. The sample gives roughly 49,000 clones, over 55% of which show up once; about 10% is in the top ten. The V call is TRBV18, the J call TRBJ1-1; D not certain. The sequencing here drew on CD4+ T cells from blood, taken approximately 52 months after liver transplant. The sequence was obtained from a human patient who received a liver transplant. Some T cells may be supplied by the graft donor. In DNA, the CDR3 is TGTGCCAGCTCCCCGCCTGGGAACACTGAAGCTTTCTTT. It codes for CASSPPGNTEAFF.